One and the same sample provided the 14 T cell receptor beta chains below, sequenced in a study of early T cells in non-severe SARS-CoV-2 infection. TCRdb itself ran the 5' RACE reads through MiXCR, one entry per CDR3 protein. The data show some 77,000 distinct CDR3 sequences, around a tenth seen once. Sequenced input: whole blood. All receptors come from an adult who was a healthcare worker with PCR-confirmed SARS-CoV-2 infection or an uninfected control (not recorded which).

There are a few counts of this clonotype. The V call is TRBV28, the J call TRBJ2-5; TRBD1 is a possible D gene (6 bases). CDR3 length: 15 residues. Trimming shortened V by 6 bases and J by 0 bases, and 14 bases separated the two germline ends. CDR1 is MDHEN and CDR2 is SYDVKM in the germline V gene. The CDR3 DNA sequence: TGTGCCAGCAGACGAAGCCAGGGGTACCAAGAGACCCAGTACTTC. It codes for CASRRSQGYQETQYF.

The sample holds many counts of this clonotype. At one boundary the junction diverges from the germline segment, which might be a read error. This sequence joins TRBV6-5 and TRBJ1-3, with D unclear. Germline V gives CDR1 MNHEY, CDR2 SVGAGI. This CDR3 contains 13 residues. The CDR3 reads CASGPSSENTIYF. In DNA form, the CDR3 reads TGTGCCAGCGGGCCGAGCTCTGAAAACACCATATATTTT.

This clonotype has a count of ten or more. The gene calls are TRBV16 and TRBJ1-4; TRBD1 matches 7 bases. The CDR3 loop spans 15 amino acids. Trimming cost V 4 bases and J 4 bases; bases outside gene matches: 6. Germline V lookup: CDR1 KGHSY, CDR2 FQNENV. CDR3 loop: CASSLNQGDNEKLFF. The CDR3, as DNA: TGTGCCAGCAGCCTCAACCAGGGGGATAATGAAAAACTGTTTTTT.

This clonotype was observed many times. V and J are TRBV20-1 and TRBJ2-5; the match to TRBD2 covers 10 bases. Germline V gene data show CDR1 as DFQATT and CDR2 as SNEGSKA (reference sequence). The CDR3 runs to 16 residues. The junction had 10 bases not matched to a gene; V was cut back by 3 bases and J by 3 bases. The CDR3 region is CSASTAGGRREETQYF. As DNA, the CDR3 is TGCAGTGCTAGCACAGCGGGAGGGCGGAGGGAAGAGACCCAGTACTTC.

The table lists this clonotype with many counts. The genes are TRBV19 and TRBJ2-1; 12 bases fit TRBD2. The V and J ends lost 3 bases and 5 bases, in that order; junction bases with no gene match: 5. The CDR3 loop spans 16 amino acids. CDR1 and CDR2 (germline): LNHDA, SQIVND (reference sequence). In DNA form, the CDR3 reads TGTGCCAGTAGTATGTCTAGCGGGAGGGTCGACAATGAGCAGTTCTTC. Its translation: CASSMSSGRVDNEQFF.

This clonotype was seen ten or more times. The CDR3 protein is CASSLMGTEYQETQYF. The CDR3 nucleotides read TGTGCCAGCAGCTTGATGGGGACTGAGTACCAAGAGACCCAGTACTTC. V usage is TRBV5-4 and J usage is TRBJ2-5, with a possible D match to TRBD2 (6 bases). The CDR3 consists of 16 residues. Trimming pared 1 base from V and 0 bases from J, leaving 13 bases between. CDR1 is SGHNT, CDR2 YYREEE, per germline (reference sequence).

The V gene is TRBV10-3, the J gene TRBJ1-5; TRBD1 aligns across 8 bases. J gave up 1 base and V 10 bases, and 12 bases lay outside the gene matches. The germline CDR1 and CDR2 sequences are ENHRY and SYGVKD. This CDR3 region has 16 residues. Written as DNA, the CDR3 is TGTGCCACAGATGCCGGGACAGGCGACAGCAATCAGCCCCAGCATTTT. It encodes CATDAGTGDSNQPQHF.

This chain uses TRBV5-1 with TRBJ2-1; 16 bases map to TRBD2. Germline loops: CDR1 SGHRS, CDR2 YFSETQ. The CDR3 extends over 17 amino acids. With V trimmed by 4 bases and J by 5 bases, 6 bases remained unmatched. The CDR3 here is CASSVGLAGGPDNEQFF. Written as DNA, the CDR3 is TGCGCCAGCAGCGTGGGACTAGCGGGAGGGCCTGACAATGAGCAGTTCTTC. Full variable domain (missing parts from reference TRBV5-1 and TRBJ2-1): KAGVTQTPRYLIKTRGQQVTLSCSPISGHRSVSWYQQTPGQGLQFLFEYFSETQRNKGNFPGRFSGRQFSNSRSEMNVSTLELGDSALYLCASSVGLAGGPDNEQFFGPGTRLTVL.

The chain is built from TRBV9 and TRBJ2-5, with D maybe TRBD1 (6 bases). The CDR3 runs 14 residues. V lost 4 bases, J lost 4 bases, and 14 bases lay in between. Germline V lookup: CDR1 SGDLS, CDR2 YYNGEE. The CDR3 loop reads CASSRGGGRETQYF. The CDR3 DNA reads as TGTGCCAGCAGCCGAGGGGGTGGCCGAGAGACCCAGTACTTC.

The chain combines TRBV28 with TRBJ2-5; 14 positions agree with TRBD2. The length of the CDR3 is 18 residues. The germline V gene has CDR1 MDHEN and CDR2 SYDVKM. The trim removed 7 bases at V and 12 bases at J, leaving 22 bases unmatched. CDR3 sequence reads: CASTPPLPGLAGAGEKYF. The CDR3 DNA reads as TGTGCCAGCACCCCCCCCCTCCCGGGACTAGCGGGAGCGGGGGAGAAGTACTTC.

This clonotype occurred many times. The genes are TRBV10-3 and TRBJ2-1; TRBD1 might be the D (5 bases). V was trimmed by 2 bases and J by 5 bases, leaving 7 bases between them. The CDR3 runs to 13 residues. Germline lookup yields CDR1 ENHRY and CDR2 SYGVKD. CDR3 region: CAISERGDNEQFF. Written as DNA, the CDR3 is TGTGCCATCAGTGAGAGGGGTGACAATGAGCAGTTCTTC.

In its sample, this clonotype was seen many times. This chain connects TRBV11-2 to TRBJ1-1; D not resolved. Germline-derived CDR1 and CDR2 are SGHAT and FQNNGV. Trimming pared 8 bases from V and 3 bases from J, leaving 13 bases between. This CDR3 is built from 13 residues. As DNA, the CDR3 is TGTGCCAGCGGTAGGACTCTATACACTGAAGCTTTCTTT. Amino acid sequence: CASGRTLYTEAFF.

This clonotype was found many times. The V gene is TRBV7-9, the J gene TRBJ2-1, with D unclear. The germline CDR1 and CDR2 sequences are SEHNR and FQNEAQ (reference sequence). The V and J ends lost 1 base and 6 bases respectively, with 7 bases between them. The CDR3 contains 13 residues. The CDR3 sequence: CASSLVPRNEQFF. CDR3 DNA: TGTGCCAGCAGCTTAGTACCCCGCAATGAGCAGTTCTTC.

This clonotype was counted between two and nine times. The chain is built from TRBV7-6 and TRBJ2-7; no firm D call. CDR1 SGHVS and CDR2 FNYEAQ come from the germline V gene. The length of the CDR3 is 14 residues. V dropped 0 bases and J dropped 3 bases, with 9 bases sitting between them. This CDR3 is CASSLAALGYEQYF. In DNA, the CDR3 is TGTGCCAGCAGCTTAGCGGCCTTAGGCTACGAGCAGTACTTC.